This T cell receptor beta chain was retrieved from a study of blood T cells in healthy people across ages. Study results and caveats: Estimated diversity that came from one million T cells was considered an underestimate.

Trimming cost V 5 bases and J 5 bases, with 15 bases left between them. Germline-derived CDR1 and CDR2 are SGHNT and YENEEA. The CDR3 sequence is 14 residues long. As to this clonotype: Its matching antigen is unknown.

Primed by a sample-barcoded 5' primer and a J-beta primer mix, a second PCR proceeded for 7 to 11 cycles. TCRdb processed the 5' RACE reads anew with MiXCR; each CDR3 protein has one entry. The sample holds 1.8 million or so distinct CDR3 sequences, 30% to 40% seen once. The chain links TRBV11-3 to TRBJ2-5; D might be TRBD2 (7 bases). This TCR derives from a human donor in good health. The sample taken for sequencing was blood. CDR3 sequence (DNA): TGTGCCAGCAGCGCGGGGGCCGTAGGGGAGACCCAGTACTTC. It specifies CASSAGAVGETQYF.